One and the same sample provided the 6 T cell receptor beta chains below, sequenced in a study of T cells in women clearing cervical HPV infection. The assay was immunoSEQ multiplex PCR, and TCRdb's table has in-frame clones only and misses some. Recorded for this sample: some 20,000 clones. The specimen sequenced was blood buffy coat. These receptors all stem from a woman aged 18 to 75 with a cervical HPV16 infection that either progressed to CIN3+ or cleared (not recorded which).

Incomplete CDR3 DNA: TGTGCCAGCAGTCTACGGACAGATCTAGCCAAAAACATT. Amino acid sequence: CASSLRTDLAKNI. The whole CDR3 protein is CASSLRTDLAKNIQYF. This chain joins TRBV28 and TRBJ2-4; maybe TRBD1 (6 bases). The read stops 3 residues short of the end of the CDR3; the missing end is completed from the germline J gene. V shed 5 bases and J shed 0 bases, with 14 bases lying between them. Germline-derived CDR1 and CDR2 are MDHEN and SYDVKM. The CDR3 length is 16 residues. Full variable domain (rest looked up from reference TRBV28 and TRBJ2-4): DVKVTQSSRYLVKRTGEKVFLECVQDMDHENMFWYRQDPGLGLRLIYFSYDVKMKEKGDIPEGYSVSREKKERFSLILESASTNQTSMYLCASSLRTDLAKNIQYFGAGTRLSVL.

To note about this clone: Sequencing ends 3 residues short of the CDR3 end; the germline J gene provides the rest. The chain recombines TRBV18 with TRBJ2-2, with 7 bases aligning to TRBD1. Germline V lookup: CDR1 KGHSH, CDR2 LQKENI. The trim removed 5 bases at V and 5 bases at J, leaving 8 bases unmatched. The CDR3 is 15 amino acids. The DNA read from the CDR3 is TGTGCCAGCTCATTCGAAAACAGGGGAACCGGGGAG. It is translated as CASSFENRGTGE. The entire CDR3 protein is CASSFENRGTGELFF.

On this clone itself: The read terminates 3 residues ahead of where the CDR3 ends, so the germline J gene completes it. V usage is TRBV19 and J usage is TRBJ2-4; TRBD1 agrees at 10 bases. The germline CDR1 and CDR2 sequences are LNHDA and SQIVND (reference sequence). The CDR3 covers 13 residues. The CDR3 spells CASSRDRGQGQYF. CDR3 bases read: TGTGCCAGTAGCCGAGACAGGGGGCAGGGT.

With regard to this clone: Read sequence stops 3 residues before the CDR3 end, and the germline J gene provides the missing end. The chain combines TRBV12-3 or TRBV12-4 with TRBJ2-7; TRBD1 matches at 9 bases. V shed 6 bases, J shed 1 base, and the junction held 7 bases outside the gene matches. This CDR3 spans 15 amino acids. The covered CDR3 bases are TGTGCCAGCAGCCCTTGGGGACAGGGATCCTACGAG. Translation gives CASSPWGQGSYE. The full-length CDR3 reads as CASSPWGQGSYEQYF.

Concerning this clone: The observed sequence ends 3 residues before the CDR3 terminus, with the missing tail filled in from the germline J gene. This rearrangement joins TRBV23-1 to TRBJ2-3; 9 nucleotides agree with TRBD1. TRBV23-1 counts as an open reading frame of uncertain function. The CDR3 contains 13 residues. Trimming removed 6 bases from V and 3 bases from J; junction bases left unmatched: 1. Partial CDR3 DNA: TGCGCCAGCAGGGACAGGGGTACAGATACG. Protein: CASRDRGTDT. The full CDR3 protein is CASRDRGTDTQYF.

The CDR3 is CASSSQGGDTQYF. CDR3 DNA (partial): TGTGCCAGCAGCTCACAGGGGGGGGATACG. V usage is TRBV11-2 and J usage is TRBJ2-3; perhaps TRBD1 as D (8 bases). The CDR3 end is not reached by the read, which stops 3 residues before it; the germline J gene fills it in. The V and J ends lost 4 bases and 6 bases respectively, with 11 bases between them. The germline V gene has CDR1 SGHAT and CDR2 FQNNGV. The CDR3 has 13 residues.